These 14 T cell receptor beta chains were sequenced from one sample in a study of monozygotic twins with inflammatory bowel disease (dated by TCRdb to the late 2010s). Receptor libraries were prepared by 5' RACE. TCRdb shows the sequencer as Illumina HiSeq 2500. TCRdb reanalyzed the reads, keeping one entry per CDR3 protein sequence and omitting DNA. The data table for this sample lists some 400,000 distinct CDR3 sequences. The ten largest clones capture 2% to 3% of the sample. Sequencing was done on a sample of blood. These receptor sequences come from a human donor with ulcerative colitis or Crohn's disease, or a healthy co-twin of an affected twin (not recorded which).

The V call is TRBV6-2 or TRBV6-3, the J call TRBJ1-1; no DNA is available, so the TRBD1 call from TCRdb remains unchecked. This CDR3 contains 15 residues. CDR1 is MNHEY and CDR2 is SVGEGT in the germline V gene. The CDR3 sequence: CASSSPGTGVPEAFF.

The CDR3 protein is CASSPQQGSNQPQHF. This rearrangement joins TRBV12-3 or TRBV12-4 to TRBJ1-5; the D call from TCRdb, TRBD1, cannot be confirmed without DNA. The CDR3 consists of 15 residues.

The chain uses TRBV5-4 and TRBJ2-3; TCRdb's D call, TRBD2, is unchecked because there is no DNA. In germline, CDR1 is SGHNT, CDR2 YYREEE (reference sequence). This CDR3 spans 15 amino acids. CDR3 region: CAGSLGAGVLDTQYF.

The chain couples TRBV10-3 to TRBJ2-3; TCRdb's D call of TRBD2 is untestable without DNA. The length of the CDR3 is 14 residues. Germline values: CDR1 ENHRY, CDR2 SYGVKD. The CDR3 region is CAISESSRVDTQYF.

V is TRBV12-3 or TRBV12-4 and J is TRBJ1-1; the D call from TCRdb, TRBD1, cannot be confirmed without DNA. The CDR3 runs 15 residues. The CDR3 loop is CASSFRTGQNTEAFF.

This chain joins TRBV5-1 and TRBJ1-2. Looked up from germline, CDR1 is SGHRS and CDR2 is YFSETQ. This CDR3 is 14 amino acids long. CDR3 loop: CASSFTAPNYGYTF.

J is TRBJ1-5 and V is TRBV6-2 or TRBV6-3; TCRdb indicates TRBD1, and absent DNA this call remains unverified. This CDR3 region has 15 residues. CDR1 and CDR2 (germline): MNHEY, SVGEGT. The CDR3 protein is CASSGGQGAGQPQHF.

This sequence joins TRBV2 and TRBJ2-4. The CDR3 has 16 amino acids. Per germline, CDR1 SNHLY and CDR2 FYNNEI. The CDR3 sequence is CASRPTVTLAKNIQYF.

This chain links TRBV7-2 with TRBJ1-1. CDR3 length: 14 residues. Germline CDR1 is SGHTA and CDR2 is FQGNSA. The CDR3 sequence: CASGKQAVNTEAFF.

V usage is TRBV9 and J usage is TRBJ2-3; TCRdb outputs TRBD2, but without DNA this stays unchecked. This CDR3 has 16 amino acids. In germline, CDR1 is SGDLS, CDR2 YYNGEE. The CDR3 protein is CASSVNAGTSTDTQYF.

The V and J genes are TRBV12-3 or TRBV12-4 and TRBJ2-7; TCRdb indicates TRBD2, and absent DNA this call remains unverified. The CDR3 is 21 amino acids. This chain's CDR3 is CASSFLLFKASGRSGYHEQYF.

The V call is TRBV29-1, the J call TRBJ1-2; checking the TCRdb D call of TRBD1 is not possible without DNA. The CDR3 contains 13 residues. CDR1 is SQVTM, CDR2 ANQGSEA, per germline. The CDR3 sequence: CSVLGPSPNGYTF. Based on the CDR3 plus reference TRBV29-1 and TRBJ1-2, the full variable domain is SAVISQKPSRDICQRGTSLTIQCQVDSQVTMMFWYRQQPGQSLTLIATANQGSEATYESGFVIDKFPISRPNLTFSTLTVSNMSPEDSSIYLCSVLGPSPNGYTFGSGTRLTVV.

This sequence joins TRBV12-3 or TRBV12-4 and TRBJ1-2; no DNA is available, so the TRBD1 call from TCRdb remains unchecked. The CDR3 covers 15 residues. This CDR3 reads CASSTGTSVTYGYTF.

This chain links TRBV10-3 with TRBJ2-2; the D gene TCRdb calls, TRBD2, cannot be checked with no DNA. The germline gives CDR1 ENHRY, CDR2 SYGVKD. CDR3 size: 17 residues. This CDR3 is CAISEVAGGRNTGELFF.